What follows are 3 T cell receptor beta chains derived from one specimen sequenced in a study of shared clonotypes between healthy human individuals. Profiled with immunoSEQ multiplex PCR; TCRdb holds only in-frame clones, not every one. The profile shows about 2,500,000 clones, around nine tenths of them singletons. The sample was naive CD4+ T cells sorted from blood. The subset was: CD45RA+ positively selected. These receptors were taken from a man aged 18 to 29 in good health.

The rearrangement links TRBV19 to TRBJ1-6; TRBD1 agrees at 7 bases. CDR1 LNHDA and CDR2 SQIVND come from the germline V gene (reference sequence). The CDR3 consists of 15 residues. Trimming cost V 1 base and J 9 bases; bases outside gene matches: 6. This chain's CDR3 is CASSIGDSVSSPLHF. In DNA form, the CDR3 reads TGTGCCAGTAGTATAGGGGACAGCGTAAGTTCACCCCTCCACTTT. Using reference TRBV19 and TRBJ1-6 for the parts outside the CDR3, the full variable domain is DGGITQSPKYLFRKEGQNVTLSCEQNLNHDAMYWYRQDPGQGLRLIYYSQIVNDFQKGDIAEGYSVSREKKESFPLTVTSAQKNPTAFYLCASSIGDSVSSPLHFGNGTRLTVT.

The rearrangement uses TRBV7-9 and TRBJ2-1; D not resolved. Trimming took off 1 base at V and 4 bases at J, with 8 bases between the two ends. This CDR3 is built from 14 residues. Per germline, CDR1 SEHNR and CDR2 FQNEAQ (reference sequence). The CDR3 protein is CASSLGTRYNEQFF. The CDR3 bases are TGTGCCAGCAGCTTAGGGACGAGATACAATGAGCAGTTCTTC.

V is TRBV18 and J is TRBJ2-2, with 13 nucleotides matching TRBD2. There are 20 residues in the CDR3. The V segment lost 6 bases and the J segment 3 bases; nucleotides outside the gene matches: 16. Germline values: CDR1 KGHSH, CDR2 LQKENI. CDR3 residues: CASSLQFGLAGEVYTGELFF. The CDR3 nucleotides read TGTGCCAGCTCCCTACAATTTGGACTAGCGGGAGAGGTATACACCGGGGAGCTGTTTTTT.